This TCR beta chain was captured by sequencing in a study of blood T cell repertoires in COVID-19. Study-level information: Both acute and convalescent COVID-19 samples were obtained from the United States, Italy and Spain. PBMCs, B-cell-depleted T cells, or T cells were the source of the cDNA or gDNA that made up the material.

Per germline, CDR1 MNHEY and CDR2 SVGAGI. The CDR3 is 12 residues long. The V and J ends lost 7 bases and 9 bases respectively, with 15 bases between them. Donors were grouped by their self-reported clinical history. It was within 2 weeks before study entry that exposed participants met a COVID-19 case. TCRdb's copy holds only in-frame clones and misses some; the assay was immunoSEQ multiplex PCR. The table lists approximately 270,000 clones, under 95% of them singletons. The sequencing input was PBMCs or T cells enriched from blood (not recorded which). The chain links TRBV6-5 to TRBJ1-1; D call uncertain. This clonotype originated in a man aged 40-49 years who had been exposed to COVID-19. CDR3 sequence: CASKVGRVKAFF. The CDR3 DNA sequence: TGTGCCAGCAAGGTCGGGCGGGTAAAAGCTTTCTTT.